The rows below give T cell receptor beta chains drawn from one sample of a study of beta chain features in type 1 diabetes. The table came from immunoSEQ multiplex PCR; TCRdb's copy has only in-frame clones and leaves some out. The table includes approximately 340,000 clones, approximately 16% detected once. Sequenced material: naive CD4+ T cells from blood. These receptors were taken from a young woman in good health. The conserved cysteine and the conserved F or W are not part of the CDR3 here.

v_gene	j_gene	CDR3aa
TRBV30	TRBJ1-2	AWRGGGVWGYT
TRBV28	TRBJ2-7	ASRQGGLYEQY
TRBV2	TRBJ2-7	ASVRDRGYEQY
TRBV4-3	TRBJ2-7	ASSPTGMDRVNEQY
TRBV19	TRBJ2-7	ASSRDSIREQY
TRBV29-1	TRBJ1-2	SAEVTQGGYGYT
TRBV9	TRBJ2-1	ASSPLGGEVEQF
TRBV28	TRBJ2-4	ASTPDSGTGDIQY
TRBV7-9	TRBJ1-1	ASSSGTGNTEAF
TRBV10-3	TRBJ2-7	AISADRDSYEQY
TRBV30	TRBJ2-5	AWSRGLAVETQY
TRBV7-2	TRBJ2-5	ASSPAGGAETQY
TRBV15	TRBJ2-5	ATSRDTGQETQY
TRBV28	TRBJ1-2	ASSLWRDGYT
TRBV5-1	TRBJ2-7	ASRTGTGVEQY
TRBV28	TRBJ2-3	ASSTGAKWG
TRBV7-2	TRBJ2-1	ASSLALGTGGSNEQF
TRBV7-9	TRBJ2-7	ASSPVAIEQY
TRBV4-1	TRBJ2-5	ASSHNWGGLPGQETQY
TRBV19	TRBJ1-1	ASSTMLGTARGNTEAF
TRBV9	TRBJ2-3	ASSVVSIAGTEYTQY
TRBV7-6	TRBJ2-4	ASSWNDREAKNIQY
TRBV7-9	TRBJ1-5	ASRQGGSNQPQH
TRBV18	TRBJ2-3	ASSPPGGRVTDTQY
TRBV14	TRBJ1-1	ASRGAESWTEAF
TRBV28	TRBJ2-5	ASGRWRETQY
TRBV27	TRBJ2-7	ASSLSSTSGNDEQY